What follows describes a single TCR beta chain. Its specificity is unknown. The authors ran the immunoSEQ assay, v3.0, at survey level. Here immunoSEQ multiplex PCR was the method, and the copy in TCRdb shows in-frame clones only, minus some. The top ten clones hold around 10% of a sample with approximately 24,000 clones, approximately 79% of them seen once. The record originates from a study of long-term antiretroviral therapy in people with HIV. Broader study findings: ART adherence, viral resistance and therapy changes were not recorded.

Germline CDR1 and CDR2: SGHTA and FQGNSA. V dropped 1 base and J dropped 1; count of bases not matched to a gene: 9. This CDR3 is 19 amino acids long. Specimen: unsorted PBMCs, collected 2.1 years after starting antiretroviral therapy. The chain is built from TRBV7-2 and TRBJ2-7; 14 bases are a match to TRBD2. The source is a man aged 25-45 years with HIV. As DNA, the CDR3 is TGTGCCAGCAGCTTAGGCCCCGGGACTAGCGGGAGCGAGTCCTACGAGCAGTACTTC. It codes for CASSLGPGTSGSESYEQYF.